The 10 T cell receptor beta chains reported below all come from one sample, sequenced in a study of sequential checkpoint blockade in melanoma. Profiling relied on immunoSEQ multiplex PCR, and the TCRdb table lists in-frame clones only, not all of them. The sample shows some 25,000 clones, around three quarters of them seen only once. The treatment is: randomized to nivolumab then ipilimumab (arm A) or the reverse (arm B). Sequencing was performed on CD8+ T cells sorted from blood (inferred from file names), taken from a patient given nivolumab and ipilimumab in sequence. The source is a human donor with melanoma.

The chain links TRBV9 to TRBJ2-5; D may be TRBD2 (5 bases). The DNA end is a closer match to TRBJ2-7, so the J assignment may be wrong. Germline V gives CDR1 SGDLS, CDR2 YYNGEE. CDR3 length equals 13 residues. CDR3 protein: CASSVDGVYEQYF. CDR3 nucleotide sequence: TGTGCCAGCAGCGTAGACGGGGTCTACGAGCAGTACTTC.

The V and J genes are TRBV5-1 and TRBJ2-7; D gene uncertain. The V end was cut by 4 bases, the J end by 3 bases, with 8 bases between. This CDR3 has 12 amino acids. CDR1 and CDR2 from the germline V gene are SGHRS and YFSETQ. CDR3 residues: CASSPFGYEQYF. For the CDR3, the DNA is TGCGCCAGCAGCCCCTTCGGCTACGAGCAGTACTTC.

The chain combines TRBV4-3 with TRBJ2-1; unclear D gene. This CDR3 region has 14 residues. Germline CDR1 LGHNA, CDR2 YSLEER. V was pared by 0 bases and J by 15 bases, with 18 bases between. CDR3 in amino acids: CASSQDLASNRTFF. The CDR3 nucleotides are TGCGCCAGCAGCCAAGATCTCGCCAGTAATCGAACGTTCTTC.

CDR3 bases: TGTGCCAGTAGTCGAACAGGGTTAGAGACCCAGTACTTC. This sequence encodes CASSRTGLETQYF. V gene TRBV19 combines with J gene TRBJ2-5, with TRBD1 as a possible D gene (6 bases). The germline V gene has CDR1 LNHDA and CDR2 SQIVND (reference sequence). The V end was cut by 5 bases, the J end by 4 bases, with 11 bases between. The CDR3 is 13 amino acids.

The genes are TRBV2 and TRBJ1-4, with no clear D. The CDR3 has 14 amino acids. Between the trimmed V and J ends, which lost 6 bases and 8 bases, there was a span of 16 bases. CDR1 SNHLY and CDR2 FYNNEI come from the germline V gene. As DNA, the CDR3 is TGTGCCAGCAGGGGAGACACGGAAATCGAAAAACTGTTTTTT. Residues: CASRGDTEIEKLFF. The whole variable domain, filled in from reference TRBV2 and TRBJ1-4, reads EPEVTQTPSHQVTQMGQEVILRCVPISNHLYFYWYRQILGQKVEFLVSFYNNEISEKSEIFDDQFSVERPDGSNFTLKIRSTKLEDSAMYFCASRGDTEIEKLFFGSGTQLSVL.

This clone occurred a few times. The chain links TRBV29-1 to TRBJ1-2; 7 bases match TRBD1. The CDR3 covers 13 residues. From germline, CDR1 is SQVTM and CDR2 ANQGSEA. The J segment lost 5 bases and the V segment lost 7 bases, leaving 10 bases of the junction unmatched. CDR3 residues: CSAPTGHEYGYTF. DNA of the CDR3: TGCAGCGCTCCGACAGGGCACGAATATGGCTACACCTTC.

This chain uses TRBV9 with TRBJ2-5; a possible D gene is TRBD1 (5 bases). V was clipped by 4 bases and J by 2 bases, with 12 bases between them. The CDR3 totals 14 residues. Per the germline V gene, CDR1 is SGDLS and CDR2 is YYNGEE. CDR3 sequence reads: CASSPRQQQETQYF. The CDR3, as DNA: TGTGCCAGCAGCCCCCGACAGCAACAAGAGACCCAGTACTTC.

V usage is TRBV6-1 and J usage is TRBJ2-7; D gene ambiguous. V was trimmed by 7 bases and J by 1 base, leaving 8 bases between them. Germline V gene data show CDR1 as MNHNS and CDR2 as SASEGT. The CDR3 length is 12 residues. The CDR3 here is CASISRSYEQYF. In nucleotides, the CDR3 is TGTGCCAGCATCTCCCGGTCCTACGAGCAGTACTTC.

The chain carries TRBV6-5 and TRBJ2-7; a possible D gene is TRBD2 (5 bases). This CDR3 comprises 11 residues. CDR1 MNHEY and CDR2 SVGAGI come from the germline V gene. V gave up 4 bases and J gave up 6 bases, with 7 bases separating them. The DNA for the CDR3 is TGTGCCAGCAGTTCCGGAGGCGAGCAGTACTTC. This gives the protein CASSSGGEQYF.

The chain has TRBV5-1 and TRBJ2-3; weak D call: TRBD2 (6 bases). Germline CDR1 and CDR2: SGHRS and YFSETQ. The CDR3 runs 15 residues. The V gene lost 4 bases and the J gene lost 1 base, with 13 bases spanning the gap. In nucleotides, the CDR3 is TGCGCCAGCAGCGCCCAGCGGGCACGCACAGATACGCAGTATTTT. It encodes CASSAQRARTDTQYF.